The 25 T cell receptor beta chains in this list originate from one sample, sequenced in a study of cytomegalovirus exposure and HLA in healthy donors. Use of 60 Vbeta and 13 Jbeta primers characterized the PCR. Using immunoSEQ multiplex PCR, the repertoire was profiled, and TCRdb retains in-frame clones only, with some absent. The sample holds around 140,000 clones, around 73% seen once. The specimen sequenced was PBMCs. The receptors shown here come from a female donor in good health and CMV-seronegative.

This clone was counted a single time. Here the CDR3 omits its conserved ending phenylalanine or tryptophan, so a read error is the likely source. V is TRBV7-2 and J is TRBJ1-1, with a possible D match to TRBD1 (5 bases). With 2 bases removed from V and 10 bases from J, the gap between germline ends came to 20 bases. The germline CDR1 and CDR2 sequences are SGHTA and FQGNSA. The CDR3 loop spans 15 amino acids. CDR3 residues: CASSLSSLTASGAFL. In DNA form, the CDR3 reads TGTGCCAGCAGCTTATCCTCTTTGACAGCCTCGGGAGCTTTCCTT.

The J gene is TRBJ2-6, the V gene TRBV7-9; TRBD1 agrees at 8 bases. The CDR3 contains 17 residues. J lost 0 bases, V lost 5 bases, and 6 bases had no gene match. Looked up from germline, CDR1 is SEHNR and CDR2 is FQNEAQ (reference sequence). CDR3 sequence reads: CASSPSDRGSGANVLTF. The CDR3 DNA reads TGTGCCAGCAGCCCCTCAGACAGGGGCTCTGGGGCCAACGTCCTGACTTTC.

The chain uses TRBV28 and TRBJ2-5, with 11 bases matching TRBD1. In germline, CDR1 is MDHEN, CDR2 SYDVKM. Germline trimming cut 7 bases from V and 1 base from J; bases unmatched to any gene: 11. This CDR3 spans 17 amino acids. The chain's CDR3 is CASTPGDRGFSQETQYF. The CDR3 DNA follows: TGTGCCAGCACCCCCGGGGACAGGGGGTTTTCCCAAGAGACCCAGTACTTC. The variable domain in full, with the rest retrieved from reference TRBV28 and TRBJ2-5, is DVKVTQSSRYLVKRTGEKVFLECVQDMDHENMFWYRQDPGLGLRLIYFSYDVKMKEKGDIPEGYSVSREKKERFSLILESASTNQTSMYLCASTPGDRGFSQETQYFGPGTRLLVL.

The CDR3 DNA reads as TGTGCCAGCAGTCGACAGGGGGCAGACACCGGGGAGCTGTTTTTT. Protein product: CASSRQGADTGELFF. The gene calls are TRBV6-1 and TRBJ2-2; 10 bases are shared with TRBD1. J gave up 3 bases and V 5 bases, and 3 bases lay outside the gene matches. The V gene's germline CDR1 is MNHNS and CDR2 SASEGT. The length of the CDR3 is 15 residues.

This clone has just a few counts. The chain joins TRBV4-1 to TRBJ2-2, with TRBD1 matching 7 bases. With V trimmed by 1 base and J by 4 bases, 3 bases remained unmatched. This CDR3 has 15 residues. Germline V lookup: CDR1 MGHRA, CDR2 YSYEKL. The CDR3 DNA follows: TGCGCCAGCAGCCAAGGACAGGGACCCACCGGGGAGCTGTTTTTT. Translated: CASSQGQGPTGELFF.

The V call is TRBV28, the J call TRBJ1-1; TRBD1 matches 9 bases. In germline, CDR1 is MDHEN, CDR2 SYDVKM. With V trimmed by 6 bases and J by 1 base, 9 bases remained unmatched. This CDR3 contains 16 residues. CDR3 in DNA: TGTGCCAGCAGCGATACAGGGGGCAATAAGAACACTGAAGCTTTCTTT. It translates to CASSDTGGNKNTEAFF.

This chain links TRBV19 with TRBJ2-2; 13 bases line up with TRBD2. The ends lost 5 bases at V and 1 base at J; junction bases unmatched: 1. The CDR3 totals 16 residues. CDR1 is LNHDA, CDR2 SQIVND, per germline (reference sequence). CDR3 DNA: TGTGCCAGTAGTCGGACTAGCGGGGGGAACACCGGGGAGCTGTTTTTT. Translated: CASSRTSGGNTGELFF.

This chain links TRBV14 with TRBJ1-2, with no clear D. Germline V gives CDR1 SGHDN, CDR2 FVKESK. Trimming removed 0 bases at V and 7 bases at J, with 12 bases between. The CDR3 is made up of 14 amino acids. The CDR3 DNA follows: TGTGCCAGCAGCCAAGATACGAGGGCGAGTGGCTACACCTTC. It is translated as CASSQDTRASGYTF.

The chain employs TRBV6-1 and TRBJ1-5, with D perhaps TRBD1 (5 bases). Trimming took off 2 bases at V and 1 base at J, with 9 bases between the two ends. Germline V gene lookup returns CDR1 MNHNS and CDR2 SASEGT. The CDR3 length is 15 residues. DNA of the CDR3: TGTGCCAGCAGTGAACGGGAGGGGAGCAATCAGCCCCAGCATTTT. This translates into CASSEREGSNQPQHF.

V and J are TRBV6-1 and TRBJ2-1; maybe TRBD2 (5 bases). Germline CDR1 reads MNHNS; CDR2 reads SASEGT. V was cut by 6 bases and J by 2 bases, with 8 bases left in between. The CDR3 totals 13 residues. CDR3 DNA sequence: TGTGCCAGCAGAGAGGGAACCTACAATGAGCAGTTCTTC. It is translated as CASREGTYNEQFF.

The J gene is TRBJ2-7, the V gene TRBV28; TRBD1 is a possible D gene (5 bases). CDR1 MDHEN and CDR2 SYDVKM come from the germline V gene. With 4 bases removed from V and 0 bases from J, the gap between germline ends came to 22 bases. The CDR3 runs to 18 residues. CDR3 region: CASSSVTGVSRGSYEQYF. The DNA for the CDR3 is TGTGCCAGCAGTTCCGTGACCGGCGTCAGTAGGGGCTCCTACGAGCAGTACTTC.

This clone was seen a few times. The rearrangement links TRBV27 to TRBJ1-4; D is unresolved. Germline-derived CDR1 and CDR2 are MNHEY and SMNVEV (reference sequence). Trimming cost V 7 bases and J 3 bases, with 12 bases left between them. The CDR3 totals 14 residues. CDR3 DNA: TGTGCCAGCAAACTACTCCAGTCTAATGAAAAACTGTTTTTT. Amino acid sequence: CASKLLQSNEKLFF.

The gene calls are TRBV7-2 and TRBJ1-2; 10 bases match TRBD1. From germline, CDR1 is SGHTA and CDR2 FQGNSA. Trimming cost V 5 bases and J 5 bases; bases outside gene matches: 8. The CDR3 length is 15 residues. CDR3 region: CASSPSGTGVYGYTF. The CDR3 DNA reads as TGTGCCAGCAGCCCGAGCGGGACAGGGGTGTATGGCTACACCTTC.

The chain employs TRBV7-2 and TRBJ2-1, with 8 bases fitting TRBD2. Germline-derived CDR1 and CDR2 are SGHTA and FQGNSA. V gave up 5 bases and J gave up 8 bases; unmatched junction bases: 8. The CDR3 spans 14 residues. CDR3 nucleotides: TGTGCCAGCAGCGCCGGACTAGCTATCGATGAGCAGTTCTTC. Its translation is CASSAGLAIDEQFF.

The chain recombines TRBV27 with TRBJ2-1, with D possibly TRBD1 on 6 matching bases. The V and J ends lost 7 bases and 8 bases respectively, with 15 bases between them. This CDR3 region has 13 residues. The germline gives CDR1 MNHEY, CDR2 SMNVEV (reference sequence). The CDR3 spells CASMTGTRDEQFF. The DNA of the CDR3 is TGTGCCAGCATGACAGGCACGAGGGATGAGCAGTTCTTC.

The rearrangement links TRBV9 to TRBJ1-2; 8 bases line up with TRBD1. The V segment lost 0 bases and the J segment 3 bases; nucleotides outside the gene matches: 7. CDR1 is SGDLS and CDR2 is YYNGEE in the germline V gene. The CDR3 runs 16 residues. The CDR3 DNA is TGTGCCAGCAGCGTAGCCGGCAGGGGGCCGTACTATGGCTACACCTTC. This encodes CASSVAGRGPYYGYTF.

The chain joins TRBV5-1 to TRBJ2-7; TRBD2 aligns across 13 bases. The CDR3 contains 17 residues. V lost 4 bases to trimming and J lost 6 bases; unmatched junction nucleotides: 13. Germline loops: CDR1 SGHRS, CDR2 YFSETQ. In DNA, the CDR3 is TGCGCCAGCAGCCGGGGACTAGCGGGGAATCAAGCCTGCGAGCAGTACTTC. Protein sequence: CASSRGLAGNQACEQYF.

The chain joins TRBV15 to TRBJ2-5; 7 nucleotides line up with TRBD1. This CDR3 has 15 amino acids. Germline V gives CDR1 LNHNV, CDR2 YYDKDF (reference sequence). With 1 base clipped from V and 1 base from J, the junction kept 3 bases outside the gene matches. This CDR3 reads CATSRGDRVQETQYF. Written as DNA, the CDR3 is TGTGCCACCAGCAGAGGAGACAGGGTCCAAGAGACCCAGTACTTC.

This clone was recorded once. V is TRBV28 and J is TRBJ1-1, with D possibly being TRBD1 (5 bases). The V end was cut by 6 bases, the J end by 6 bases, with 17 bases between. The germline V gene encodes CDR1 MDHEN and CDR2 SYDVKM. The CDR3 covers 14 residues. The DNA for the CDR3 is TGTGCCAGCAGCCCCAGACGGGGGAGGGCTGAAGCTTTCTTT. Amino acid sequence: CASSPRRGRAEAFF.

V gene TRBV6-1 combines with J gene TRBJ1-6; TRBD1 is a possible D gene (6 bases). Per germline, CDR1 MNHNS and CDR2 SASEGT. Trimming cost V 10 bases and J 10 bases, with 17 bases left between them. The CDR3 has 13 amino acids. This CDR3 reads CATRQAVISPLHF. The CDR3 DNA is TGTGCCACCCGACAGGCGGTCATATCACCCCTCCACTTT.

The rearrangement joins TRBV5-1 to TRBJ1-6; a possible D gene is TRBD1 (5 bases). V lost 0 bases and J 5 bases, leaving 9 bases between the germline ends. CDR1 is SGHRS, CDR2 YFSETQ, per germline. The CDR3 has 15 residues. The DNA of the CDR3 is TGCGCCAGCAGCTTGGAGACAGCTGATAATTCACCCCTCCACTTT. Encoded protein: CASSLETADNSPLHF.

The chain joins TRBV7-7 to TRBJ2-5; D might be TRBD1 (5 bases). The last part of the DNA fits TRBJ2-7 better; the J call may be wrong. Germline V lookup: CDR1 SSHAT, CDR2 FNYEAQ (reference sequence). This CDR3 spans 13 amino acids. CDR3: CASSFTLGHEQYF. CDR3 bases: TGTGCTTCCTCGTTTACCCTGGGGCACGAGCAGTACTTC.

The chain recombines TRBV6-4 with TRBJ2-4, with 11 bases fitting TRBD2. In germline, CDR1 is MRHNA, CDR2 SNTAGT. Trimming took 7 bases from V and 2 from J; bases not matched to a gene: 4. The length of the CDR3 is 15 residues. Here the CDR3 DNA reads TGTGCCAGCATTATAGCGGGGGGGCCCAAAAACATTCAGTACTTC. It yields the protein CASIIAGGPKNIQYF.

The chain links TRBV2 to TRBJ2-3; TRBD2 is a possible D gene (5 bases). V lost 8 bases to trimming and J lost 8 bases, with 29 bases between them. The CDR3 totals 17 residues. CDR1 is SNHLY and CDR2 is FYNNEI in the germline V gene. CDR3 DNA: TGTGCCAGCGGATCAAGGATGCGTGCGGGCGGGCCTGCTACGCAGTATTTT. It encodes CASGSRMRAGGPATQYF.

This clone has more than one count but fewer than ten. J is TRBJ1-1 and V is TRBV5-6; possible D gene TRBD1, 6 bases. The CDR3 extends over 14 amino acids. The germline gives CDR1 SGHDT, CDR2 YYEEEE. V lost 2 bases, J lost 0 bases, and 8 bases lay in between. The chain's CDR3 is CASSFWGLNTEAFF. In DNA form, the CDR3 reads TGTGCCAGCAGCTTTTGGGGGCTGAACACTGAAGCTTTCTTT.